These T cell receptor beta chains were read from a single sample in a study of blood T cell repertoires in COVID-19. Profiling relied on immunoSEQ multiplex PCR, and the TCRdb table lists in-frame clones only, not all of them. The sample has some 150,000 clones, about 86% seen once; the top ten hold almost 8.5%. The specimen was peripheral blood. The receptors originated from a woman aged 60 to 75 with acute or convalescent COVID-19. Each CDR3 is given with its conserved first and last residue. Each record gives: CDR3 protein, CDR3 DNA, J gene, clone size, V gene, D gene, CDR3 length. The D gene is left open where the match is weak. Size tells how often a clone was seen (once, few, many) or the class of an expanded clone, and some rows leave it out.

CDR3 protein: CASSAGREGYEQYF
CDR3 DNA: TGCGCCAGCAGTGCTGGCAGGGAGGGCTACGAGCAGTACTTC
J gene: TRBJ2-7
clone size: once
V gene: TRBV10-2
D gene: TRBD2
CDR3 length: 14

CDR3 protein: CASSQLGGSYNEQFF
CDR3 DNA: TGTGCCAGCAGCCAACTTGGGGGGAGCTACAATGAGCAGTTCTTC
J gene: TRBJ2-1
clone size: -
V gene: TRBV3-1/TRBV3-2
D gene: -
CDR3 length: 15

CDR3 protein: CASSQPQRGSSYNEQFF
CDR3 DNA: TGCGCCAGCAGCCAGCCACAGCGGGGGAGCTCCTACAATGAGCAGTTCTTC
J gene: TRBJ2-1
clone size: -
V gene: TRBV4-1
D gene: TRBD2
CDR3 length: 17

CDR3 protein: CAWSGQGYTEAFF
CDR3 DNA: TGTGCCTGGAGTGGACAGGGTTACACTGAAGCTTTCTTT
J gene: TRBJ1-1
clone size: -
V gene: TRBV30
D gene: TRBD1
CDR3 length: 13

CDR3 protein: CASSYFGSSYNSPLHF
CDR3 DNA: TGTGCCAGCAGTTACTTTGGGAGCTCCTATAATTCACCCCTCCACTTT
J gene: TRBJ1-6
clone size: few
V gene: TRBV6-5
D gene: -
CDR3 length: 16

CDR3 protein: CATRGTAYNEQFF
CDR3 DNA: TGTGCCACCAGGGGGACAGCTTACAATGAGCAGTTCTTC
J gene: TRBJ2-1
clone size: once
V gene: TRBV19
D gene: TRBD1
CDR3 length: 13

CDR3 protein: CASSYRWQGTDTQYF
CDR3 DNA: TGTGCCAGCAGTTACAGGTGGCAGGGCACAGATACGCAGTATTTT
J gene: TRBJ2-3
clone size: -
V gene: TRBV6-5
D gene: -
CDR3 length: 15

CDR3 protein: CASSLSGGENIQYF
CDR3 DNA: TGTGCCAGCAGCCTAAGCGGGGGGGAAAACATTCAGTACTTC
J gene: TRBJ2-4
clone size: -
V gene: TRBV5-6
D gene: TRBD2
CDR3 length: 14

CDR3 protein: CASSQTQGLSTDTQYF
CDR3 DNA: TGCGCCAGCAGCCAGACTCAGGGGCTGAGCACAGATACGCAGTATTTT
J gene: TRBJ2-3
clone size: -
V gene: TRBV4-3
D gene: -
CDR3 length: 16

CDR3 protein: CASRRRLQETQYF
CDR3 DNA: TGTGCCAGCAGGAGGCGTCTACAAGAGACCCAGTACTTC
J gene: TRBJ2-5
clone size: -
V gene: TRBV11-2
D gene: -
CDR3 length: 13

CDR3 protein: CASGLSSGGANEQFF
CDR3 DNA: TGTGCCAGCGGGCTTTCTAGCGGGGGGGCGAATGAGCAGTTCTTC
J gene: TRBJ2-1
clone size: few
V gene: TRBV7-9
D gene: TRBD2
CDR3 length: 15

CDR3 protein: CASSAGLAYQETQYF
CDR3 DNA: TGTGCCAGCAGTGCCGGACTAGCGTACCAAGAGACCCAGTACTTC
J gene: TRBJ2-5
clone size: -
V gene: TRBV6-1
D gene: TRBD2
CDR3 length: 15

CDR3 protein: CASSGQYTGELFF
CDR3 DNA: TGTGCCAGCAGCGGACAGTACACCGGGGAGCTGTTTTTT
J gene: TRBJ2-2
clone size: -
V gene: TRBV11-2
D gene: -
CDR3 length: 13

CDR3 protein: CASSLSRRSTDTQYF
CDR3 DNA: TGTGCCAGCAGTTTATCCAGGCGCAGCACAGATACGCAGTATTTT
J gene: TRBJ2-3
clone size: once
V gene: TRBV27
D gene: -
CDR3 length: 15

CDR3 protein: CASSRQGSRANVLTF
CDR3 DNA: TGTGCCAGCAGCCGACAGGGGTCTAGGGCCAACGTCCTGACTTTC
J gene: TRBJ2-6
clone size: -
V gene: TRBV7-9
D gene: TRBD1
CDR3 length: 15

CDR3 protein: CASSHARGRTYEQYF
CDR3 DNA: TGTGCCAGCAGCCATGCAAGGGGCCGGACCTACGAGCAGTACTTC
J gene: TRBJ2-7
clone size: -
V gene: TRBV6-5
D gene: -
CDR3 length: 15

CDR3 protein: CASSPRDRGSNYGYTF
CDR3 DNA: TGTGCCAGCTCACCACGGGACAGGGGCTCTAACTATGGCTACACCTTC
J gene: TRBJ1-2
clone size: -
V gene: TRBV18
D gene: TRBD1
CDR3 length: 16

CDR3 protein: CASSRTGGLLSEQYF
CDR3 DNA: TGTGCCAGCAGCCGGACAGGGGGCCTTTTGAGCGAGCAGTACTTC
J gene: TRBJ2-7
clone size: few
V gene: TRBV9
D gene: TRBD1
CDR3 length: 15

CDR3 protein: CASSAGGIGEQFF
CDR3 DNA: TGCGCCAGCAGCGCCGGGGGTATCGGTGAGCAGTTCTTC
J gene: TRBJ2-1
clone size: -
V gene: TRBV5-1
D gene: -
CDR3 length: 13

CDR3 protein: CASSLYNSPLHF
CDR3 DNA: TGTGCCAGCAGCCTCTATAATTCACCCCTCCACTTT
J gene: TRBJ1-6
clone size: -
V gene: TRBV2
D gene: -
CDR3 length: 12

CDR3 protein: CASREGPQPQHF
CDR3 DNA: TGTGCCAGCAGAGAGGGTCCTCAGCCCCAGCATTTT
J gene: TRBJ1-5
clone size: few
V gene: TRBV28
D gene: -
CDR3 length: 12

CDR3 protein: CASSLGLAGGPYNEQFF
CDR3 DNA: TGCGCCAGCAGCTTGGGACTAGCGGGGGGGCCCTACAATGAGCAGTTCTTC
J gene: TRBJ2-1
clone size: -
V gene: TRBV5-1
D gene: TRBD2
CDR3 length: 17

CDR3 protein: CASSPPGQTHYEQYF
CDR3 DNA: TGTGCCAGCTCACCACCAGGACAAACCCACTACGAGCAGTACTTC
J gene: TRBJ2-7
clone size: -
V gene: TRBV18
D gene: -
CDR3 length: 15

CDR3 protein: CASSPPTGGLTEAFF
CDR3 DNA: TGTGCCAGCAGCCCTCCGACAGGGGGCTTAACTGAAGCTTTCTTT
J gene: TRBJ1-1
clone size: -
V gene: TRBV5-4
D gene: TRBD1
CDR3 length: 15

CDR3 protein: CASSQSLRNTEAFF
CDR3 DNA: TGCGCCAGCAGCCAATCCCTCCGGAACACTGAAGCTTTCTTT
J gene: TRBJ1-1
clone size: -
V gene: TRBV4-3
D gene: -
CDR3 length: 14

CDR3 protein: CSVEDRTEFEAFF
CDR3 DNA: TGCAGCGTTGAAGATCGGACAGAGTTTGAAGCTTTCTTT
J gene: TRBJ1-1
clone size: -
V gene: TRBV29-1
D gene: -
CDR3 length: 13

CDR3 protein: CSAILGETQYF
CDR3 DNA: TGCAGTGCTATCCTCGGGGAGACCCAGTACTTC
J gene: TRBJ2-5
clone size: -
V gene: TRBV20-1
D gene: -
CDR3 length: 11

CDR3 protein: CASSHDGETQYF
CDR3 DNA: TGTGCCAGCAGCCACGACGGGGAGACCCAGTACTTC
J gene: TRBJ2-5
clone size: -
V gene: TRBV3-1/TRBV3-2
D gene: -
CDR3 length: 12

CDR3 protein: CASSKGAGGDEQYF
CDR3 DNA: TGTGCCAGCAGCAAGGGCGCGGGGGGCGACGAGCAGTACTTC
J gene: TRBJ2-7
clone size: -
V gene: TRBV7-8
D gene: TRBD2
CDR3 length: 14

CDR3 protein: CSASPSTDTQYF
CDR3 DNA: TGCAGTGCTAGTCCTAGCACAGATACGCAGTATTTT
J gene: TRBJ2-3
clone size: -
V gene: TRBV20-1
D gene: -
CDR3 length: 12

CDR3 protein: CSAEGWRGGRVTQYF
CDR3 DNA: TGCAGCGCCGAAGGATGGCGGGGGGGCCGGGTGACCCAGTACTTC
J gene: TRBJ2-5
clone size: -
V gene: TRBV29-1
D gene: TRBD2
CDR3 length: 15

CDR3 protein: CASRSTGGLDQPQHF
CDR3 DNA: TGCGCCAGCAGATCGACAGGGGGGCTCGATCAGCCCCAGCATTTT
J gene: TRBJ1-5
clone size: -
V gene: TRBV10-2
D gene: TRBD1
CDR3 length: 15

CDR3 protein: CASSFDRVREQYF
CDR3 DNA: TGTGCCAGCAGCTTCGACAGGGTCCGCGAGCAGTACTTC
J gene: TRBJ2-7
clone size: -
V gene: TRBV7-2
D gene: TRBD1
CDR3 length: 13

CDR3 protein: CARDQGNGEAFF
CDR3 DNA: TGTGCCCGAGATCAGGGGAACGGTGAAGCTTTCTTT
J gene: TRBJ1-1
clone size: -
V gene: TRBV30
D gene: -
CDR3 length: 12

CDR3 protein: CASSQEGGKNSPLHF
CDR3 DNA: TGCGCCAGCAGCCAAGAAGGGGGTAAAAATTCACCCCTCCACTTT
J gene: TRBJ1-6
clone size: few
V gene: TRBV4-3
D gene: -
CDR3 length: 15

CDR3 protein: CASSENSRTYEQYF
CDR3 DNA: TGTGCCAGCAGTGAAAATAGCAGAACCTACGAGCAGTACTTC
J gene: TRBJ2-7
clone size: -
V gene: TRBV6-1
D gene: -
CDR3 length: 14

CDR3 protein: CASSMGDSRETQYF
CDR3 DNA: TGTGCCAGTAGTATGGGGGACAGCAGAGAGACCCAGTACTTC
J gene: TRBJ2-5
clone size: -
V gene: TRBV19
D gene: TRBD1
CDR3 length: 14

CDR3 protein: CASSMSPGTFQYF
CDR3 DNA: TGTGCCAGCAGCATGAGCCCTGGTACCTTTCAGTACTTC
J gene: TRBJ2-4
clone size: -
V gene: TRBV5-6
D gene: -
CDR3 length: 13

CDR3 protein: CASSLRDTNYGYTF
CDR3 DNA: TGTGCCAGCTCACTCCGGGACACTAACTATGGCTACACCTTC
J gene: TRBJ1-2
clone size: -
V gene: TRBV18
D gene: -
CDR3 length: 14

CDR3 protein: CASSHEGVLTTNEKLFF
CDR3 DNA: TGCGCCAGCAGCCATGAAGGGGTTCTCACAACTAATGAAAAACTGTTTTTT
J gene: TRBJ1-4
clone size: -
V gene: TRBV4-3
D gene: -
CDR3 length: 17

CDR3 protein: CASSKGLNNQPQHF
CDR3 DNA: TGTGCCAGCTCAAAGGGACTGAACAATCAGCCCCAGCATTTT
J gene: TRBJ1-5
clone size: many
V gene: TRBV28
D gene: -
CDR3 length: 14

CDR3 protein: CAWSARGLGGNTIYF
CDR3 DNA: TGTGCCTGGAGTGCTCGGGGGTTAGGTGGAAACACCATATATTTT
J gene: TRBJ1-3
clone size: -
V gene: TRBV30
D gene: -
CDR3 length: 15

CDR3 protein: CAWSATGNTIYF
CDR3 DNA: TGTGCCTGGAGTGCAACTGGAAACACCATATATTTT
J gene: TRBJ1-3
clone size: once
V gene: TRBV30
D gene: -
CDR3 length: 12

CDR3 protein: CASSSSQQGLKETQYF
CDR3 DNA: TGTGCCAGCAGCTCGTCACAACAGGGTTTGAAAGAGACCCAGTACTTC
J gene: TRBJ2-5
clone size: -
V gene: TRBV28
D gene: -
CDR3 length: 16

CDR3 protein: CASSHGTGSGEAFF
CDR3 DNA: TGTGCCAGCAGCCATGGGACAGGGAGCGGTGAAGCTTTCTTT
J gene: TRBJ1-1
clone size: -
V gene: TRBV5-6
D gene: TRBD1
CDR3 length: 14

CDR3 protein: CASSLSDRAYTF
CDR3 DNA: TGCGCCAGCAGCTTATCCGACAGAGCCTACACCTTC
J gene: TRBJ1-2
clone size: once
V gene: TRBV5-1
D gene: -
CDR3 length: 12

CDR3 protein: CASSFLRGGGKETQYF
CDR3 DNA: TGTGCCAGCAGTTTCTTGCGCGGGGGGGGCAAAGAGACCCAGTACTTC
J gene: TRBJ2-5
clone size: -
V gene: TRBV27
D gene: TRBD2
CDR3 length: 16

CDR3 protein: CASTRGGRGRELFF
CDR3 DNA: TGTGCCAGTACCCGGGGAGGTAGGGGGCGGGAGCTGTTTTTT
J gene: TRBJ2-2
clone size: -
V gene: TRBV19
D gene: -
CDR3 length: 14

CDR3 protein: CASSQQTGYEQYF
CDR3 DNA: TGCGCCAGCAGCCAACAGACAGGATACGAGCAGTACTTC
J gene: TRBJ2-7
clone size: -
V gene: TRBV4-3
D gene: -
CDR3 length: 13

CDR3 protein: CASSDTSWTGGSGVEAFF
CDR3 DNA: TGTGCCAGCAGTGACACATCCTGGACAGGGGGCTCAGGGGTTGAAGCTTTCTTT
J gene: TRBJ1-1
clone size: -
V gene: TRBV6-4
D gene: TRBD1
CDR3 length: 18

CDR3 protein: CASSYSSGSSYNEQFF
CDR3 DNA: TGTGCCAGCAGTTACTCTAGCGGTAGCTCCTACAATGAGCAGTTCTTC
J gene: TRBJ2-1
clone size: once
V gene: TRBV6-5
D gene: -
CDR3 length: 16

CDR3 protein: CASSSGTVWGYTF
CDR3 DNA: TGTGCCAGCAGTTCAGGGACAGTGTGGGGCTACACCTTC
J gene: TRBJ1-2
clone size: -
V gene: TRBV28
D gene: TRBD1
CDR3 length: 13

CDR3 protein: CASSLVGQGLNTGELFF
CDR3 DNA: TGTGCCAGCAGCTTAGTCGGACAGGGCCTTAACACCGGGGAGCTGTTTTTT
J gene: TRBJ2-2
clone size: -
V gene: TRBV11-2
D gene: TRBD1
CDR3 length: 17

CDR3 protein: CASSYSGGNQPQHF
CDR3 DNA: TGTGCCAGCAGTTACTCCGGGGGCAATCAGCCCCAGCATTTT
J gene: TRBJ1-5
clone size: -
V gene: TRBV6-5
D gene: -
CDR3 length: 14

CDR3 protein: CASSLIGGTDTQYF
CDR3 DNA: TGTGCCAGCAGCTTGATCGGGGGCACAGATACGCAGTATTTT
J gene: TRBJ2-3
clone size: -
V gene: TRBV5-4
D gene: -
CDR3 length: 14

CDR3 protein: CASSLSAGGVGGELFF
CDR3 DNA: TGTGCCAGCAGTTTATCGGCGGGGGGAGTGGGCGGGGAGCTGTTTTTT
J gene: TRBJ2-2
clone size: -
V gene: TRBV27
D gene: TRBD2
CDR3 length: 16

CDR3 protein: CASSGRLAYEQYF
CDR3 DNA: TGTGCCAGTAGTGGGAGGTTAGCCTACGAGCAGTACTTC
J gene: TRBJ2-7
clone size: -
V gene: TRBV19
D gene: -
CDR3 length: 13